This section outlines one TCR beta chain sequence together with its context. What it binds is not known. PCR was performed using 60 Vbeta and 13 Jbeta primers. The protocol was immunoSEQ multiplex PCR, while the TCRdb copy is restricted to in-frame clones and leaves out a portion. The sample holds about 150,000 clones, 80% seen once. Deletions cut 0 bases from V and 4 bases from J, with 10 bases between. The germline V gene encodes CDR1 MNHNS and CDR2 SASEGT. This CDR3 is 15 amino acids long. This entry comes from a study of cytomegalovirus exposure and HLA in healthy donors. Study as a whole: Caucasian-associated ancestry cluster membership applied to around 80% of 300 to 450 genotyped donors.

Findings and limits, study-wide: About 90% or about 30% of the time was how often most TCR beta V segments were productive, according to an earlier analysis. TCR beta V- and J-gene trimming was later associated with a missense DCLRE1C variant.

The specimen sequenced was PBMCs. The TCR comes from a man younger than 40 in good health and CMV-seropositive. The rearrangement uses TRBV6-1 and TRBJ1-5, with D maybe TRBD1 (5 bases). CDR3 loop: CASSEAVEGNQPQHF. The CDR3 bases are TGTGCCAGCAGTGAAGCGGTGGAGGGGAATCAGCCCCAGCATTTT.